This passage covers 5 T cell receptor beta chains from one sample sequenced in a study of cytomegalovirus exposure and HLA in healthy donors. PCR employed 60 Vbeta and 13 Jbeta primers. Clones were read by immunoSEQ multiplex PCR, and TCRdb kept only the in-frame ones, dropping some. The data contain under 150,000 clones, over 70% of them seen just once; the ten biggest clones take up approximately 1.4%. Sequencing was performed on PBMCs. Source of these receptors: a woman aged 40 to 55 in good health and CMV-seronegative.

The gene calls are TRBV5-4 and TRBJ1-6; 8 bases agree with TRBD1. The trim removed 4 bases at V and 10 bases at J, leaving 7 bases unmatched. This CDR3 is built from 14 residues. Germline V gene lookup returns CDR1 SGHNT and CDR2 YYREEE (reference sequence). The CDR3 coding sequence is TGTGCCAGCAGCCAGACAGGGGACAGCTCACCCCTCCACTTT. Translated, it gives CASSQTGDSSPLHF.

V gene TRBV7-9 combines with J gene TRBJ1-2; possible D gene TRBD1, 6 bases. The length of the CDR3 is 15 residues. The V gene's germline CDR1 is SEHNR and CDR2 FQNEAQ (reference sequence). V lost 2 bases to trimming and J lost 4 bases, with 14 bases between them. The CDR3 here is CASSLRVPGAYGYTF. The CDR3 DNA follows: TGTGCCAGCAGCTTACGGGTTCCAGGGGCCTATGGCTACACCTTC.

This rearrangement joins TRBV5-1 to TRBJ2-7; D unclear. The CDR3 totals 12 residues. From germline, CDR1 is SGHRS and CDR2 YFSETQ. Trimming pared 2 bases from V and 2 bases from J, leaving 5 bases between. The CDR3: CASSLQPYEQYF. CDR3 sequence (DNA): TGCGCCAGCAGCTTACAGCCCTACGAGCAGTACTTC.

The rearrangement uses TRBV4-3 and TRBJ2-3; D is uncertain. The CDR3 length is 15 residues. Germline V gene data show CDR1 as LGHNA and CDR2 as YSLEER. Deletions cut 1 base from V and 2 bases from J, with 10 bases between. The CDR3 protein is CASSQGGSYTDTQYF. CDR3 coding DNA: TGCGCCAGCAGCCAAGGAGGCTCTTACACAGATACGCAGTATTTT.

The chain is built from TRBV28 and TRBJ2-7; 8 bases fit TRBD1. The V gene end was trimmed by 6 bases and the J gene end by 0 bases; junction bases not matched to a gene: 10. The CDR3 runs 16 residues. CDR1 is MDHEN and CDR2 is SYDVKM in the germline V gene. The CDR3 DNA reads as TGTGCCAGCAGCCTCATCTCGGGACAGGTCTCCTACGAGCAGTACTTC. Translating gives CASSLISGQVSYEQYF.